One T cell receptor beta chain is described in this entry. Its specificity is unknown. The record originates from a study of T cell repertoires in cytomegalovirus infection. About the study: It can be stated that public TCR beta signatures indicated CMV infection as well as a matching HLA type. General observations from the study: There were HLA-C-restricted CMV-specific TCR beta clonotypes dominating the ex vivo response. Summed frequency of shared TCR beta families picked out CMV carriers who also had the relevant HLA.

There are 14 residues in the CDR3. V gave up 3 bases and J gave up 3 bases, with 10 bases separating them. CDR1 is SGHTA, CDR2 FQGNSA, per germline. TCRdb reanalysed the reads using MiXCR and keeps one entry per CDR3 protein. The sample lists 310,000 or so distinct CDR3 sequences, under 30% occurring once. The sequenced sample consisted of PBMCs. This TCR came from a human donor in good health (CMV status not recorded). Some clones in this sample may be carry-over from other donors' samples. This rearrangement joins TRBV7-2 to TRBJ2-3; D unclear. CDR3 protein: CASSFVRETDTQYF. As DNA, the CDR3 is TGTGCCAGCAGCTTTGTAAGGGAAACAGATACGCAGTATTTT.